The rows below give T cell receptor beta chains drawn from one sample of a study of blood T cell repertoires in COVID-19. Some clones are missing from TCRdb's copy, which holds only in-frame ones; the method was immunoSEQ multiplex PCR. This table has around 430,000 clones, 88% appearing once. Sequenced: peripheral blood. Receptors originate from a woman in her forties or fifties with COVID-19, enrolled during active disease. The CDR3 runs from the conserved cysteine through the conserved F or W. The D gene is left open where the match is weak. Clone size is not always given. Where it is, it says once, few, many or a class for expanded clones.

NA,TRBJ1-5,NA,TRBV2,TGTGCCAGCAGTACCGGGCAGCCCCAGCATTTT,CASSTGQPQHF
once,TRBJ1-4,NA,TRBV18,TGTGCCAGCTCCGACAGACTCCCAAGGGTTAATGAAAAACTGTTTTTT,CASSDRLPRVNEKLFF
NA,TRBJ2-7,TRBD1,TRBV6-5,TGTGCCACCCTTCGGGACAGCACGACCTACGAGCAGTACTTC,CATLRDSTTYEQYF
NA,TRBJ2-2,NA,TRBV28,TGTGCCAGCAGTTTAGACCAGGCCACCGGGGAGCTGTTTTTT,CASSLDQATGELFF
NA,TRBJ2-1,TRBD2,TRBV7-6,TGTGCCAGCAGCTCCCGGACTAGCGGGGGGTTTGAGCAGTTCTTC,CASSSRTSGGFEQFF
NA,TRBJ2-5,NA,TRBV11-1,TGTGCCAGCAGCGCCGACTATCGCGGGGAGACCCAGTACTTC,CASSADYRGETQYF
NA,TRBJ2-3,TRBD1,TRBV24-1,TGTGCCACCAGTGATGGGGGACAGGGGAGAGATACGCAGTATTTT,CATSDGGQGRDTQYF
NA,TRBJ2-7,TRBD2,TRBV27,TGTGCCAGCGGACTGGGCGGGGGGGCGAGTGAGCAGTACTTC,CASGLGGGASEQYF
NA,TRBJ2-1,TRBD2,TRBV3-1/TRBV3-2,TGTGCCAGCAGTCCCCAGGGACTAGGGGACAATGAGCAGTTCTTC,CASSPQGLGDNEQFF
few,TRBJ2-2,TRBD1,TRBV13,TGTGCCAGCAGCCAGGACAGGGTCACCGGGGAGCTGTTTTTT,CASSQDRVTGELFF
NA,TRBJ2-1,NA,TRBV29-1,TGCAGCGTCAGGGGGGCCTACAATGAGCAGTTCTTC,CSVRGAYNEQFF
NA,TRBJ2-7,TRBD1,TRBV28,TGTGCCAGCAGACCCGGGACAGGGGGCTCCTACGAGCAGTACTTC,CASRPGTGGSYEQYF
NA,TRBJ1-2,NA,TRBV21-1,TGTGCCAGCAGCAAAGCCGAGACAGGGGTCCCTCTAAGTGGCTACACCTTC,CASSKAETGVPLSGYTF
NA,TRBJ1-2,TRBD1,TRBV28,TGTGCCAGCAAACGACAGGGGTTGGGTGGCTACACCTTC,CASKRQGLGGYTF
NA,TRBJ2-2,NA,TRBV5-1,TGCGCCAGCAAAGCAGGGATGGCCCCCGGGGAGCTGTTTTTT,CASKAGMAPGELFF
NA,TRBJ1-2,TRBD1,TRBV28,TGTGCCAGCAGAGGGGACAGGGACCTTGGCTACACCTTC,CASRGDRDLGYTF
NA,TRBJ2-7,TRBD1,TRBV28,TGTGCCAGCAGTTTCTACGACAGGGGCGGGGAGCAGTACTTC,CASSFYDRGGEQYF
NA,TRBJ2-3,NA,TRBV7-2,TGTGCCAGCAGCTTGGCGAGGGCGACAGATACGCAGTATTTT,CASSLARATDTQYF
NA,TRBJ1-2,NA,TRBV7-2,TGTGCCAGCAGCTATTCTGGGACATCTGGCTACACCTTC,CASSYSGTSGYTF
once,TRBJ1-5,NA,TRBV2,TGTGCCAGCGGGTGGACACTAAATCAGCCCCAGCATTTT,CASGWTLNQPQHF
NA,TRBJ2-3,TRBD2,TRBV5-1,TGCGCCAGCAGCTTGGAAGGGGGGACTAGTGGAATAACAGATACGCAGTATTTT,CASSLEGGTSGITDTQYF
once,TRBJ1-2,NA,TRBV3-1/TRBV3-2,TGTGCCAGCAGCCAAGATACTTTGTATGGCTACACCTTC,CASSQDTLYGYTF
NA,TRBJ2-1,NA,TRBV5-4,TGTGCCAGCAGCTTGGCTGGGGGGACCTACAATGAGCAGTTCTTC,CASSLAGGTYNEQFF
NA,TRBJ2-1,NA,TRBV6-1,TGTGCCAGCAGTGAGAACAGGGTAGGAAATGAGCAGTTCTTC,CASSENRVGNEQFF
NA,TRBJ2-1,TRBD2,TRBV3-1/TRBV3-2,TGTGCCAGCAGCCGGGGGGCTAGCGGGGGGAGGAATGAGCAGTTCTTC,CASSRGASGGRNEQFF
NA,TRBJ2-1,TRBD1,TRBV5-1,TGCGCCAGCAGCCCCGGGACAGGGGGCGGTTTGGTTGATGAGCAGTTCTTC,CASSPGTGGGLVDEQFF
NA,TRBJ2-7,NA,TRBV5-1,TGCGCCAGCAGCTTGGACAGGGACGAGCAGTACTTC,CASSLDRDEQYF
NA,TRBJ2-7,TRBD2,TRBV2,TGTGCCAGCAGTGAAGCGCGGGGGTTTTACGCCTACGAGCAGTACTTC,CASSEARGFYAYEQYF
NA,TRBJ1-2,NA,TRBV3-1/TRBV3-2,TGTGCCAGCAGCCTCGGGAGGGGGAATGGCTACACCTTC,CASSLGRGNGYTF
NA,TRBJ1-1,TRBD1,TRBV5-1,TGCGCCAGCAGAAGGGACAGGGCGAACACTGAAGCTTTCTTT,CASRRDRANTEAFF
once,TRBJ2-7,TRBD1,TRBV7-9,TGTGCCAGCAGCTTGACAGGGCTCGAGCAGTACTTC,CASSLTGLEQYF
NA,TRBJ1-1,NA,TRBV10-3,TGTGCCATCAGCCTTAGGGAGGAGGCTGAAGCTTTCTTT,CAISLREEAEAFF
NA,TRBJ2-4,NA,TRBV29-1,TGCAGCGTTCTAACAACTGGGAGGAACATTCAGTACTTC,CSVLTTGRNIQYF
NA,TRBJ2-7,TRBD2,TRBV4-2,TGTGCCAGCAGCCAAGACCGCTCTAGCGGGTTTACCTACGAGCAGTACTTC,CASSQDRSSGFTYEQYF
few,TRBJ2-7,NA,TRBV5-4,TGTGCCAGCAGCCGGCCGGGACTGGCAAGCTCCTACGAGCAGTACTTC,CASSRPGLASSYEQYF
NA,TRBJ2-5,NA,TRBV28,TGTGCCAGCAGAATAGGGGGATTCGGGGAGACCCAGTACTTC,CASRIGGFGETQYF
NA,TRBJ1-2,NA,TRBV19,TGTGCCAGTAGTATAGAGAGGAGGCCCACAGGGAGCTATGGCTACACCTTC,CASSIERRPTGSYGYTF
NA,TRBJ2-1,TRBD2,TRBV9,TGTGCCAGCAGCCGACTAGCGGGGGGGCCGGGCTCCTACAATGAGCAGTTCTTC,CASSRLAGGPGSYNEQFF
NA,TRBJ1-1,TRBD1,TRBV29-1,TGCAGCGTTGGGGCAGGGGGCAACACTGAAGCTTTCTTT,CSVGAGGNTEAFF
NA,TRBJ2-1,NA,TRBV5-1,TGCGCCAGCAGCTCCAATACCGGCAATGAGCAGTTCTTC,CASSSNTGNEQFF
NA,TRBJ2-6,NA,TRBV6-5,TGTGCCAGCAGTTACTTCAGGGGGGCTGGGGCCAACGTCCTGACTTTC,CASSYFRGAGANVLTF
NA,TRBJ2-2,NA,TRBV10-3,TGTGCCATCAGTGAGTCGCGTCAGGTCACCGGGGAGCTGTTTTTT,CAISESRQVTGELFF
NA,TRBJ1-2,TRBD1,TRBV27,TGTGCCAGCAGGTTAACAGGGGGGAGGTATGGCTACACCTTC,CASRLTGGRYGYTF
NA,TRBJ2-1,NA,TRBV27,TGTGCCAGCAGTTTATCGATACCTCCAGGGACAATCTACAATGAGCAGTTCTTC,CASSLSIPPGTIYNEQFF